This T cell receptor beta chain was sequenced for a study of CD8+ T cells in alopecia areata. At the level of the study: Dosing with tofacitinib proceeded for 6 to 18 months, followed by 6 months off drug.

Study outcomes and limitations: Affected scalp, especially in alopecia totalis/universalis, had a higher clonality than normal scalp did. Patients shared TCRs less clearly than mice did, possibly for HLA-related reasons.

Indicated treatment: oral pan-JAK inhibitor, 5-10 mg twice daily. Regarding this clone: Its antigen is unknown.

RNA, once extracted, was reverse transcribed into cDNA for use as the sequencing template. TCRdb keeps only in-frame clones here, not all; method: immunoSEQ multiplex PCR. The sample carries some 95,000 clones, 44% recorded once. CDR3 size: 14 residues. Germline CDR1 reads SQVTM; CDR2 reads ANQGSEA. This sample comprised CD8+ T cells sorted from blood, obtained at week 24, from a patient treated with tofacitinib. V is TRBV29-1 and J is TRBJ2-5, with 7 positions matching TRBD2. Gene TRBJ2-7 matches the end of the DNA better, so the J call may be wrong. This receptor was obtained from a human donor with alopecia areata. CDR3 sequence: CSVEDRAGPYEQYF. CDR3 sequence (DNA): TGCAGCGTTGAAGATAGAGCGGGGCCCTACGAGCAGTACTTC.